The 29 T cell receptor beta chains in this list originate from one sample, sequenced in a study of T cell responses to AZD1222 COVID-19 vaccine. This table comes from immunoSEQ multiplex PCR, and its TCRdb copy is limited to in-frame clones, with some not included. The sample shows 70,000 or so clones, roughly 80% of them seen only once. The sequencing used peripheral blood, collected 28 days after the second AZD1222 dose. The receptors here all came from an adult who received the AZD1222 COVID-19 vaccine.

The V and J genes are TRBV6-5 and TRBJ1-2; TRBD1 matches 9 bases. The CDR3 is 15 amino acids. The germline CDR1 and CDR2 sequences are MNHEY and SVGAGI. The V and J ends lost 0 bases and 8 bases, in that order; junction bases with no gene match: 7. The CDR3 reads CASSYSSGTGSGYTF. The CDR3 region has the DNA TGTGCCAGCAGTTACTCCTCCGGGACAGGGTCCGGCTACACCTTC.

The J gene is TRBJ1-3, the V gene TRBV3-1 (or the pseudogene TRBV3-2), with 9 bases lining up with TRBD1. The CDR3 is made up of 17 amino acids. Germline CDR1 LGHDT, CDR2 YNNKEL (reference sequence). The V segment lost 4 bases and the J segment 5 bases; nucleotides outside the gene matches: 12. The CDR3 reads CASSRSRTGALRNTIYF. In DNA form, the CDR3 reads TGTGCCAGCAGCCGTTCTAGGACAGGGGCATTAAGAAACACCATATATTTT.

The J gene is TRBJ2-7, the V gene TRBV30; weak D call: TRBD2 (5 bases). Germline V gives CDR1 GTSNPN, CDR2 SVGIG (reference sequence). CDR3 length: 12 residues. Trimming took 7 bases from V and 1 from J, leaving 11 bases between them. The CDR3 sequence: CASTRTSYEQYF. CDR3 sequence (DNA): TGTGCCTCGACGCGGACTTCCTACGAGCAGTACTTC.

J is TRBJ2-1 and V is TRBV6-1; TRBD2 agrees at 7 bases. Looked up from germline, CDR1 is MNHNS and CDR2 is SASEGT. This CDR3 is 18 amino acids long. The V segment lost 4 bases and the J segment 0 bases; nucleotides outside the gene matches: 12. Here the CDR3 reads CASSGARAGDASYNEQFF. CDR3 bases: TGTGCCAGCAGTGGGGCGAGGGCGGGGGATGCCTCCTACAATGAGCAGTTCTTC.

The J gene is TRBJ2-3, the V gene TRBV5-1; D gene uncertain. Germline-derived CDR1 and CDR2 are SGHRS and YFSETQ. Trimming shortened V by 0 bases and J by 2 bases, and 4 bases separated the two germline ends. This CDR3 is 13 amino acids long. The chain's CDR3 is CASSLDFTDTQYF. The CDR3 DNA reads TGCGCCAGCAGCTTGGATTTCACAGATACGCAGTATTTT. Together with reference TRBV5-1 and TRBJ2-3, the CDR3 gives the full variable domain: KAGVTQTPRYLIKTRGQQVTLSCSPISGHRSVSWYQQTPGQGLQFLFEYFSETQRNKGNFPGRFSGRQFSNSRSEMNVSTLELGDSALYLCASSLDFTDTQYFGPGTRLTVL.

This clone was detected once. The chain has TRBV15 and TRBJ1-2, with D possibly being TRBD1 (5 bases). Germline V CDR1 and CDR2: LNHNV, YYDKDF (reference sequence). The ends were cut back, 6 bases at V and 4 bases at J, with 9 bases in the middle. The CDR3 is 12 residues long. CDR3 DNA sequence: TGTGCCACCAGGAAAGGGGTCTATGGCTACACCTTC. Translating gives CATRKGVYGYTF. Together with reference TRBV15 and TRBJ1-2, the CDR3 gives the full variable domain: DAMVIQNPRYQVTQFGKPVTLSCSQTLNHNVMYWYQQKSSQAPKLLFHYYDKDFNNEADTPDNFQSRRPNTSFCFLDIRSPGLGDTAMYLCATRKGVYGYTFGSGTRLTVV.

V usage is TRBV9 and J usage is TRBJ1-1; no clear D. Per the germline V gene, CDR1 is SGDLS and CDR2 is YYNGEE. This CDR3 has 14 residues. V was shortened by 3 bases and J by 4 bases, with 13 bases between the two germline ends. CDR3 region: CASSGKGRGTEAFF. The CDR3 DNA is TGTGCCAGCAGCGGAAAAGGGCGGGGCACTGAAGCTTTCTTT.

V gene TRBV3-1 (or the pseudogene TRBV3-2) combines with J gene TRBJ2-5; TRBD2 aligns across 16 bases. J gave up 1 base and V 5 bases, and 7 bases lay outside the gene matches. Germline CDR1 reads LGHDT; CDR2 reads YNNKEL (reference sequence). The CDR3 consists of 18 residues. The DNA for the CDR3 is TGTGCCAGCAGCGACGGGACTAGCGGGAGGGCCGGCCAAGAGACCCAGTACTTC. Amino acid sequence: CASSDGTSGRAGQETQYF.

The J gene is TRBJ2-7, the V gene TRBV7-6, with 9 bases fitting TRBD2. The CDR3 spans 14 residues. The junction had 4 bases not matched to a gene; V was cut back by 3 bases and J by 4 bases. Germline V gives CDR1 SGHVS, CDR2 FNYEAQ. The CDR3: CASSLASGMYEQYF. CDR3 DNA: TGTGCCAGCAGCTTGGCTAGCGGGATGTACGAGCAGTACTTC.

This sequence joins TRBV7-3 and TRBJ1-6; TRBD1 aligns across 10 bases. This CDR3 spans 19 amino acids. The J segment lost 0 bases and the V segment lost 3 bases, leaving 8 bases of the junction unmatched. In germline, CDR1 is SGHTA, CDR2 FQGTGA. This CDR3 is CASSFIWTGGSSYNSPLHF. The CDR3 DNA follows: TGTGCCAGCAGCTTCATCTGGACAGGGGGTAGCTCCTATAATTCACCCCTCCACTTT.

The gene calls are TRBV6-1 and TRBJ2-1, with a tentative D call TRBD2 (5 bases). Germline V CDR1 and CDR2: MNHNS, SASEGT. V lost 2 bases and J 2 bases, leaving 10 bases between the germline ends. This CDR3 contains 15 residues. CDR3 sequence (DNA): TGTGCCAGCAGTGAATCCCAACTAGCCTACAATGAGCAGTTCTTC. Translation: CASSESQLAYNEQFF.

A single count supports this clone. This chain links TRBV4-1 with TRBJ2-7; D unresolved. V shed 5 bases and J shed 2 bases, with 13 bases lying between them. The CDR3 is made up of 14 amino acids. From germline, CDR1 is MGHRA and CDR2 YSYEKL. Here the CDR3 reads CASSIGYGAYEQYF. The CDR3 DNA reads as TGCGCCAGCAGCATCGGGTACGGTGCCTACGAGCAGTACTTC.

The chain employs TRBV18 and TRBJ2-7, with 8 positions matching TRBD2. Germline trimming cut 1 base from V and 7 bases from J; bases unmatched to any gene: 6. The CDR3 contains 14 residues. Germline CDR1 and CDR2: KGHSH and LQKENI. For the CDR3, the DNA is TGTGCCAGCTCACCACTTAGCGGGGCAGGAGAGCAGTACTTC. Amino acids: CASSPLSGAGEQYF.

The V gene is TRBV5-4, the J gene TRBJ1-2; D is uncertain. This CDR3 region has 13 residues. Looked up from germline, CDR1 is SGHNT and CDR2 is YYREEE (reference sequence). Trimming removed 4 bases from V and 0 bases from J, with 7 bases in between. Written as DNA, the CDR3 is TGTGCCAGCAGCCCGACAACTAACTATGGCTACACCTTC. This codes for CASSPTTNYGYTF.

This clone was seen a single time. The chain joins TRBV30 to TRBJ1-2; D possibly corresponds to TRBD1 (5 bases). In germline, CDR1 is GTSNPN, CDR2 SVGIG (reference sequence). V lost 5 bases, J lost 4 bases, and 17 bases lay in between. The CDR3 has 14 residues. The CDR3 loop is CAWYDPARGYGYTF. CDR3 DNA sequence: TGTGCCTGGTACGACCCAGCGAGGGGCTATGGCTACACCTTC.

This chain uses TRBV2 with TRBJ2-1, with TRBD2 matching 11 bases. Germline values: CDR1 SNHLY, CDR2 FYNNEI. The CDR3 consists of 15 residues. V lost 5 bases to trimming and J lost 10 bases; unmatched junction nucleotides: 10. CDR3 DNA sequence: TGTGCCAGCAGTCTTACACTAGCGGGAGTTGGCGAGCAGTTCTTC. Translation gives CASSLTLAGVGEQFF. The entire variable domain, with the rest obtained from reference TRBV2 and TRBJ2-1, is as follows: EPEVTQTPSHQVTQMGQEVILRCVPISNHLYFYWYRQILGQKVEFLVSFYNNEISEKSEIFDDQFSVERPDGSNFTLKIRSTKLEDSAMYFCASSLTLAGVGEQFFGPGTRLTVL.

Only a few counts were recorded for this clone. This sequence joins TRBV4-1 and TRBJ1-2, with 7 bases identical to TRBD1. With 1 base clipped from V and 4 bases from J, the junction kept 6 bases outside the gene matches. The CDR3 totals 15 residues. Germline lookup yields CDR1 MGHRA and CDR2 YSYEKL. The CDR3 here is CASSQVETGLYGYTF. CDR3 bases: TGCGCCAGCAGCCAAGTGGAGACAGGGCTCTATGGCTACACCTTC.

This clone appeared a single time. The V gene is TRBV6-2 or TRBV6-3, the J gene TRBJ2-3, with D perhaps TRBD2 (5 bases). Trimming removed 5 bases at V and 2 bases at J, with 8 bases between. Per germline, CDR1 MNHEY and CDR2 SVGEGT. The CDR3 length is 13 residues. CDR3 nucleotide sequence: TGTGCCAGCAGTCGGACTTCCACAGATACGCAGTATTTT. Encoded protein: CASSRTSTDTQYF.

This chain joins TRBV7-9 and TRBJ1-3; 7 bases are a match to TRBD1. The germline V gene encodes CDR1 SEHNR and CDR2 FQNEAQ (reference sequence). The CDR3 is made up of 19 amino acids. Germline trimming cut 1 base from V and 3 bases from J; bases unmatched to any gene: 15. The CDR3 sequence: CASSLEGVGTGTDGNTIYF. The CDR3 region has the DNA TGTGCCAGCAGCTTAGAAGGTGTAGGGACCGGGACAGATGGAAACACCATATATTTT.

J is TRBJ1-1 and V is TRBV19, with 8 bases aligning to TRBD1. The ends lost 6 bases at V and 4 bases at J; junction bases unmatched: 1. CDR3 length: 12 amino acids. Germline V gives CDR1 LNHDA, CDR2 SQIVND (reference sequence). The CDR3 is CASRTGVTEAFF. CDR3 in DNA: TGTGCCAGTAGGACAGGGGTCACTGAAGCTTTCTTT.

This sequence joins TRBV14 and TRBJ2-1; 9 bases match TRBD1. V trimming: 4 bases; J trimming: 9 bases; junction bases outside the gene matches: 19. Germline V gene data show CDR1 as SGHDN and CDR2 as FVKESK. The CDR3 runs to 18 residues. CDR3 coding DNA: TGTGCCAGCAGCCTCGCAGAAACCGACAGGGGGGAATCTCTTGAGCAGTTCTTC. Translating gives CASSLAETDRGESLEQFF.

The chain employs TRBV6-1 and TRBJ2-2, with 7 bases identical to TRBD2. There are 15 residues in the CDR3. Trimming cost V 5 bases and J 2 bases; bases outside gene matches: 5. Germline V gene data show CDR1 as MNHNS and CDR2 as SASEGT. CDR3 protein: CASSSREVNTGELFF. As DNA, the CDR3 is TGTGCCAGCAGTTCTCGGGAGGTTAACACCGGGGAGCTGTTTTTT.

J is TRBJ2-7 and V is TRBV6-1, with 7 positions matching TRBD2. The V segment lost 5 bases and the J segment 1 base; nucleotides outside the gene matches: 8. The germline gives CDR1 MNHNS, CDR2 SASEGT. The CDR3 runs 15 residues. The CDR3 DNA reads as TGTGCCAGCAGTTGGGGCGGGGGAGGTTCCTACGAGCAGTACTTC. Protein product: CASSWGGGGSYEQYF.

This chain joins TRBV4-1 and TRBJ1-6, with D perhaps TRBD1 (5 bases). V was cut by 2 bases and J by 0 bases, with 17 bases left in between. Germline V gives CDR1 MGHRA, CDR2 YSYEKL. The CDR3 contains 19 residues. The CDR3 here is CASSQQMTRVSSYNSPLHF. The CDR3 coding sequence is TGCGCCAGCAGCCAACAAATGACCAGGGTCAGCTCCTATAATTCACCCCTCCACTTT.

V gene TRBV6-4 combines with J gene TRBJ1-5; no firm D call. V shed 7 bases and J shed 1 base, with 14 bases lying between them. The CDR3 is made up of 15 amino acids. Germline V gene data show CDR1 as MRHNA and CDR2 as SNTAGT. The CDR3 region has the DNA TGTGCCAGCACCCCGTACCCTGGGAGCAATCAGCCCCAGCATTTT. Its translation: CASTPYPGSNQPQHF.

This sequence joins TRBV13 and TRBJ1-1, with D unresolved. V lost 5 bases to trimming and J lost 7 bases, with 11 bases between them. In germline, CDR1 is PRHDT, CDR2 FYEKMQ (reference sequence). The CDR3 length is 12 residues. Written as DNA, the CDR3 is TGTGCCAGCAGCCAAGGACGGTTTGAAGCTTTCTTT. Its protein product is CASSQGRFEAFF.

The V and J genes are TRBV20-1 and TRBJ1-2, with 8 bases that match TRBD1. The CDR3 spans 11 residues. Germline CDR1 and CDR2: DFQATT and SNEGSKA (reference sequence). V trimming: 6 bases; J trimming: 8 bases; junction bases outside the gene matches: 5. CDR3 amino acids: CSASTGDGYTF. CDR3 bases: TGCAGTGCGTCGACAGGGGACGGCTACACCTTC.

The chain recombines TRBV29-1 with TRBJ1-2; 7 positions agree with TRBD1. CDR1 and CDR2 from the germline V gene are SQVTM and ANQGSEA. CDR3 length: 15 residues. V shed 6 bases, J shed 8 bases, and the junction held 18 bases outside the gene matches. As DNA, the CDR3 is TGCAGCGTCCACCCAATGGACAGGCCCGAGAGGGGCTACACCTTC. Protein: CSVHPMDRPERGYTF.

The chain is built from TRBV6-5 and TRBJ1-5; no clear D. The CDR3 is 13 amino acids. The germline gives CDR1 MNHEY, CDR2 SVGAGI. Trimming left V 6 bases short and J 4 bases short, with 10 bases between. CDR3 amino acids: CASRRDRNQPQHF. In DNA form, the CDR3 reads TGTGCCAGCAGACGTGATAGAAATCAGCCCCAGCATTTT.